This entry concerns a single T cell receptor beta chain. What it recognizes is unknown. The sample is drawn from a study of OX40 agonist ivuxolimab in advanced cancers. Study overall: The group had a mean age of approximately 60 years, ranged from about 23 to 85, and was 80% to 85% male. Study-wide results and caveats: Partly responding patients at 0.1-3.0 mg/kg showed some of the smallest clonal expansion. Antigen targets of the expanded peripheral T cells went undetermined.

If patients had autoimmune disease history or systemic immunosuppression, they were excluded. Assay used: immunoSEQ multiplex PCR; TCRdb lists only in-frame clones, some missing. The repertoire consists of about 31,000 clones, with more than 85% occurring once and the leading ten covering around a quarter. The sequencing here drew on CD4+ or CD8+ T cells sorted from blood, taken in a trial of the OX40 agonist ivuxolimab. The receptor was isolated from an adult with an advanced solid tumor such as melanoma, head and neck, liver or kidney cancer.

The DNA for the CDR3 is TGCACCAGCAGCTCGACCCGGGACAGGGGTTATAGTCACAGGATTAATGAGCAGTTCTTC. This translates into CTSSSTRDRGYSHRINEQFF. This chain joins TRBV1 and TRBJ2-1; the D call TRBD1 from the table was never checked on the DNA. TRBV1 is termed a pseudogene. The CDR3 spans 20 residues.